Each of the 25 T cell receptor beta chains below was sequenced from the same sample in a study of shared clonotypes between healthy human individuals. The table came from immunoSEQ multiplex PCR; TCRdb's copy has only in-frame clones and leaves some out. The sample records approximately 980,000 clones, about three quarters being singletons. The sequenced sample was memory CD4+ T cells sorted from blood. Subset given: CD45RA-negative fraction. The receptor source for this set is a man aged 18 to 35 in good health.

This clone appeared once. This chain connects TRBV25-1 to TRBJ1-6; D may be TRBD1 (5 bases). Per the germline V gene, CDR1 is MGHDK and CDR2 is SYGVNS. This CDR3 is 14 amino acids long. V was pared by 2 bases and J by 10 bases, with 12 bases between. CDR3: CASSEVGGKSPLHF. The CDR3 DNA sequence: TGTGCCAGCAGTGAAGTGGGGGGGAAGTCACCCCTCCACTTT. The full variable domain, completed using reference TRBV25-1 and TRBJ1-6, is EADIYQTPRYLVIGTGKKITLECSQTMGHDKMYWYQQDPGMELHLIHYSYGVNSTEKGDLSSESTVSRIRTEHFPLTLESARPSHTSQYLCASSEVGGKSPLHFGNGTRLTVT.

The chain employs TRBV11-1 and TRBJ2-5; D gene uncertain. The CDR3 is 13 residues long. The V end lost 5 bases, the J end lost 5 bases, and 12 bases lay between the germline ends. Germline CDR1 is SGHAT and CDR2 is FQDESV (reference sequence). CDR3 DNA sequence: TGTGCCAGCAGCCCGTTGCAATGGGAGACCCAGTACTTC. Its translation is CASSPLQWETQYF.

The genes are TRBV29-1 and TRBJ2-7; D gene ambiguous. In germline, CDR1 is SQVTM, CDR2 ANQGSEA. Trimming removed 5 bases from V and 1 base from J, with 12 bases in between. The CDR3 loop spans 13 amino acids. CDR3 bases: TGCAGCGTTCGAGCCGGGCAATCCTACGAGCAGTACTTC. This encodes CSVRAGQSYEQYF.

As to this clone: A single base separates this from a much larger clone, so it may be a read error. The sample carries other DNA sequences with the same CDR3. The genes are TRBV5-6 and TRBJ2-7, with 9 bases lining up with TRBD1. Germline assignment: CDR1 SGHDT and CDR2 YYEEEE. Unmatched junction bases numbered 4, after V lost 3 bases and J lost 3 bases. The CDR3 runs to 14 residues. The CDR3 protein is CASSSGTGRYEQYF. The CDR3, as DNA: TGTGCCAGCAGCTCCGGGACAGGGCGCTACGAGCAGTACTTC.

The chain has TRBV9 and TRBJ2-3, with TRBD2 as a possible D gene (6 bases). The germline V gene encodes CDR1 SGDLS and CDR2 YYNGEE. With 0 bases removed from V and 4 bases from J, the gap between germline ends came to 15 bases. The CDR3 sequence is 16 residues long. The CDR3 protein is CASSVVGGIVPDTQYF. CDR3 nucleotides: TGTGCCAGCAGCGTAGTCGGCGGGATAGTTCCAGATACGCAGTATTTT.

This chain uses TRBV29-1 with TRBJ2-5, with D perhaps matching TRBD1 (6 bases). CDR1 SQVTM and CDR2 ANQGSEA come from the germline V gene. The CDR3 runs 16 residues. V was clipped by 0 bases and J by 0 bases, with 14 bases between them. The CDR3 spells CSVEDWPGHNQETQYF. CDR3 in DNA: TGCAGCGTTGAAGATTGGCCGGGACATAACCAAGAGACCCAGTACTTC.

The rearrangement uses TRBV5-8 and TRBJ2-7, with D perhaps matching TRBD1 (6 bases). With 2 bases removed from V and 4 bases from J, the gap between germline ends came to 13 bases. The CDR3 consists of 14 residues. The germline gives CDR1 SGHTS, CDR2 YDEGEE. CDR3 in DNA: TGTGCCAGCAGCTTTGGGACACCAGATTACGAGCAGTACTTC. Translating gives CASSFGTPDYEQYF.

The J gene is TRBJ2-7, the V gene TRBV6-5; maybe TRBD1 (6 bases). The CDR3 has 14 residues. The V end was cut by 2 bases, the J end by 7 bases, with 15 bases between. From germline, CDR1 is MNHEY and CDR2 SVGAGI. CDR3 in DNA: TGTGCCAGCAGTTACACCCCGGTGACAGGAGAGCAGTACTTC. Amino acid sequence: CASSYTPVTGEQYF.

In its sample, this clone was seen a few times. The chain recombines TRBV5-1 with TRBJ1-4, with D hard to call. V was trimmed by 4 bases and J by 7 bases, leaving 23 bases between them. The CDR3 consists of 17 residues. The germline V gene encodes CDR1 SGHRS and CDR2 YFSETQ. The CDR3 nucleotides are TGCGCCAGCAGCCCCGATGGTTCAAGGCAAGGCAGTGAAAAACTGTTTTTT. Protein sequence: CASSPDGSRQGSEKLFF.

The J gene is TRBJ2-3, the V gene TRBV19; 10 bases match TRBD2. The length of the CDR3 is 17 residues. Trimming at V came to 4 bases and at J to 0 bases, leaving 7 bases not matched to a gene. Germline V gene lookup returns CDR1 LNHDA and CDR2 SQIVND (reference sequence). The CDR3 region has the DNA TGTGCCAGTAGTACAGTTATAGCGGGAGGTAGCACAGATACGCAGTATTTT. Protein: CASSTVIAGGSTDTQYF.

In its sample, this clone was seen once. The chain couples TRBV7-2 to TRBJ1-6, with unresolved D. Trimming took off 2 bases at V and 3 bases at J, with 8 bases between the two ends. Looked up from germline, CDR1 is SGHTA and CDR2 is FQGNSA. The CDR3 is 15 residues long. Written as DNA, the CDR3 is TGTGCCAGCAGCTTACCCCGGGGCTATAATTCACCCCTCCACTTT. Its translation: CASSLPRGYNSPLHF. Full variable domain (missing parts from reference TRBV7-2 and TRBJ1-6): GAGVSQSPSNKVTEKGKDVELRCDPISGHTALYWYRQSLGQGLEFLIYFQGNSAPDKSGLPSDRFSAERTGGSVSTLTIQRTQQEDSAVYLCASSLPRGYNSPLHFGNGTRLTVT.

The chain is built from TRBV6-1 and TRBJ2-7, with TRBD1 as a possible D gene (5 bases). Germline V gene lookup returns CDR1 MNHNS and CDR2 SASEGT. V lost 10 bases to trimming and J lost 4 bases, with 14 bases between them. The CDR3 consists of 12 residues. The CDR3 nucleotides are TGTGCCACAACCTTTCAGGGTTACGAGCAGTACTTC. It encodes CATTFQGYEQYF.

This clone has only one observation. The CDR3 loop reads CASSFGTSGTLGEQFF. The CDR3 nucleotides are TGTGCCAGCAGCTTCGGGACTAGCGGGACTCTGGGTGAGCAGTTCTTC. The V call is TRBV11-2, the J call TRBJ2-1, with 13 bases that match TRBD2. Losses at the gene ends were 3 bases for V and 9 bases for J; bases not matched to a gene: 8. There are 16 residues in the CDR3. Germline CDR1 is SGHAT and CDR2 is FQNNGV.

The J gene is TRBJ2-3, the V gene TRBV5-1; the D is unclear. V was trimmed by 3 bases and J by 0 bases, leaving 8 bases between them. The CDR3 is made up of 14 amino acids. The germline gives CDR1 SGHRS, CDR2 YFSETQ. The CDR3 DNA sequence: TGCGCCAGCAGCTCAACACAGAGCACAGATACGCAGTATTTT. Translated, it gives CASSSTQSTDTQYF.

The V gene is TRBV5-4, the J gene TRBJ1-2; D gene unclear. The length of the CDR3 is 15 residues. The V gene lost 3 bases and the J gene lost 0 bases, with 12 bases spanning the gap. The germline CDR1 and CDR2 sequences are SGHNT and YYREEE (reference sequence). The CDR3 coding sequence is TGTGCCAGCAGCTCCCACGCAGGATCTAACTATGGCTACACCTTC. Translated, it gives CASSSHAGSNYGYTF.

CDR3 DNA: TGTGCCAGCGCCCCGACAGGGGATTACACTGAAGCTTTCTTT. Translation gives CASAPTGDYTEAFF. The rearrangement uses TRBV6-5 and TRBJ1-1; the match to TRBD1 covers 8 bases. Germline CDR1 reads MNHEY; CDR2 reads SVGAGI. CDR3 length: 14 residues. The V gene end was trimmed by 8 bases and the J gene end by 3 bases; junction bases not matched to a gene: 8.

This clone was found a few times. Other DNA sequences of this sample code for an identical CDR3. The chain joins TRBV7-9 to TRBJ2-3; D is uncertain. V was shortened by 2 bases and J by 0 bases, with 6 bases between the two germline ends. Germline V CDR1 and CDR2: SEHNR, FQNEAQ (reference sequence). The CDR3 is made up of 14 amino acids. The CDR3 DNA is TGTGCCAGCAGCTTAAGCTCTAGCACAGATACGCAGTATTTT. This sequence encodes CASSLSSSTDTQYF.

The chain joins TRBV9 to TRBJ2-3; 11 bases agree with TRBD2. The V and J ends lost 3 bases and 0 bases, in that order; junction bases with no gene match: 6. The germline CDR1 and CDR2 sequences are SGDLS and YYNGEE. This CDR3 contains 17 residues. As DNA, the CDR3 is TGTGCCAGCAGCGCGGGAACTAGCGGGAGTAGCACAGATACGCAGTATTTT. Protein: CASSAGTSGSSTDTQYF.

V is TRBV15 and J is TRBJ1-2, with no clear D. The V and J ends lost 0 bases and 0 bases respectively, with 8 bases between them. In germline, CDR1 is LNHNV, CDR2 YYDKDF (reference sequence). CDR3 length: 15 amino acids. The CDR3 region has the DNA TGTGCCACCAGCAGAGATGAAGGTTCTAACTATGGCTACACCTTC. It yields the protein CATSRDEGSNYGYTF. The variable domain in full, completed from reference TRBV15 and TRBJ1-2, reads DAMVIQNPRYQVTQFGKPVTLSCSQTLNHNVMYWYQQKSSQAPKLLFHYYDKDFNNEADTPDNFQSRRPNTSFCFLDIRSPGLGDTAMYLCATSRDEGSNYGYTFGSGTRLTVV.

The chain employs TRBV25-1 and TRBJ1-3; possible D gene TRBD1, 5 bases. The ends were cut back, 2 bases at V and 0 bases at J, with 11 bases in the middle. The length of the CDR3 is 16 residues. The germline gives CDR1 MGHDK, CDR2 SYGVNS. CDR3 in amino acids: CASSEGRGPSGNTIYF. The CDR3 DNA reads as TGTGCCAGCAGTGAAGGGAGGGGCCCCTCTGGAAACACCATATATTTT.

The rearrangement links TRBV12-5 to TRBJ1-1; D remains unclear. CDR3 size: 14 residues. V lost 1 base, J lost 11 bases, and 17 bases lay in between. Germline V CDR1 and CDR2: LGHNT, FRNRAP. The CDR3, as DNA: TGTGCTAGTGGTTTGGATGGCTCAATAACAAAGGCTTTCTTT. This codes for CASGLDGSITKAFF.

This rearrangement joins TRBV19 to TRBJ2-7, with a weak D call TRBD2 (6 bases). Per germline, CDR1 LNHDA and CDR2 SQIVND (reference sequence). CDR3 length: 15 amino acids. Between the trimmed V and J ends, which lost 3 bases and 6 bases, there was a span of 18 bases. CDR3 DNA: TGTGCCAGTAGTATCGGGGGTGGACCGGGCCTCGAGCAGTACTTC. It is translated as CASSIGGGPGLEQYF. The whole variable domain, remainder taken from reference TRBV19 and TRBJ2-7, is DGGITQSPKYLFRKEGQNVTLSCEQNLNHDAMYWYRQDPGQGLRLIYYSQIVNDFQKGDIAEGYSVSREKKESFPLTVTSAQKNPTAFYLCASSIGGGPGLEQYFGPGTRLTVT.

Remarks on this clone: A much larger clone lies a single base off, so this may be a read error. For the CDR3, the DNA is TGTGCCAGCAGTGAAGACGGGAACACTGAAGCTTTCTTT. Amino acid sequence: CASSEDGNTEAFF. The rearrangement uses TRBV2 and TRBJ1-1; D ambiguous. Per germline, CDR1 SNHLY and CDR2 FYNNEI. The CDR3 is made up of 13 amino acids. V lost 1 base and J lost 1, with 4 bases in between.

The chain employs TRBV11-3 and TRBJ2-1, with D perhaps assigned TRBD1 or TRBD2 (5 bases each). This CDR3 spans 17 amino acids. CDR1 and CDR2 (germline): SGHNT, YENEEA. The V gene lost 4 bases and the J gene lost 8 bases, with 24 bases spanning the gap. The CDR3, as DNA: TGTGCCAGCAGCTCGGAGGATGAGGGACGGACCAACGATGAGCAGTTCTTC. Translation gives CASSSEDEGRTNDEQFF.

Here the CDR3 reads CASSQGGDTGELFF. In DNA, the CDR3 is TGTGCCAGTTCACAGGGGGGAGACACCGGGGAGCTGTTTTTT. The chain combines TRBV28 with TRBJ2-2, with 8 positions matching TRBD1. The CDR3 sequence is 14 residues long. Trimming cost V 9 bases and J 3 bases; bases outside gene matches: 6. Germline lookup yields CDR1 MDHEN and CDR2 SYDVKM. Looking up the rest from reference TRBV28 and TRBJ2-2 gives the full variable domain: DVKVTQSSRYLVKRTGEKVFLECVQDMDHENMFWYRQDPGLGLRLIYFSYDVKMKEKGDIPEGYSVSREKKERFSLILESASTNQTSMYLCASSQGGDTGELFFGEGSRLTVL.